This T cell receptor beta chain originates from a study of Ad26.COV2.S vaccination and SARS-CoV-2 variants. Study information: A COV1001 Ad26.COV2.S trial-arm participant provided the sample. Points from the study as a whole: Analytic work on TCR breadth and depth might have understated the full extent of total T cell responses.

Measured with immunoSEQ multiplex PCR; TCRdb has only the in-frame clones, and not every one. The table includes about 480,000 clones, roughly 87% detected once. In the case of this clone: Antigen unknown.

Indicated treatment: around 19 received Ad26.COV2.S at low or high dose, single or two shots; about 5 received placebo; per-sample allocation not given. Sampling was done on day 63 after the first vaccine or placebo injection. Vaccine was an Ad26 vector expressing Wuhan-strain SARS-CoV-2 spike. This TCR derives from a person aged 18-60 years who received the Ad26.COV2.S COVID-19 vaccine or a placebo. Sample: peripheral blood, taken in a trial of Ad26.COV2.S vaccine versus placebo.

As DNA, the CDR3 is TGTGCCTGGAGTGTAGAGAAGACTGAAGCTTTCTTT. It codes for CAWSVEKTEAFF. The chain employs TRBV30 and TRBJ1-1; D unclear. The CDR3 sequence is 12 residues long. The V end lost 0 bases, the J end lost 5 bases, and 7 bases lay between the germline ends. The V gene's germline CDR1 is GTSNPN and CDR2 SVGIG (reference sequence).